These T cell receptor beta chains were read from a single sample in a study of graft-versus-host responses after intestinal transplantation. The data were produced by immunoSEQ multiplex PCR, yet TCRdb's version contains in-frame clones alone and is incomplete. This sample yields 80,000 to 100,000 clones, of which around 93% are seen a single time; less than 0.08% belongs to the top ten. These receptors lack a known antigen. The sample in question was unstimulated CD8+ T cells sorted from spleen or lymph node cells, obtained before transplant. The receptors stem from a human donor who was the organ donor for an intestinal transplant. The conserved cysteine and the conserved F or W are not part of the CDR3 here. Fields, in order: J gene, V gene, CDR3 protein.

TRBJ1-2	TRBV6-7	ASSQMLYRGAHYGYT
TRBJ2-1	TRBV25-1	ASSPGADEQF
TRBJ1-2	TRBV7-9	ASSSTPFSVNYGYT
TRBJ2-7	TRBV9	ASSPWDRGREQY
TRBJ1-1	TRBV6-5	ASSYGQNTEAF
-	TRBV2	ASSEDFGVLGEQY
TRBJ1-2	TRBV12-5	ASVSGSDFHGYT
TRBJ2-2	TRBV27	ASQTSGGTYTGELF
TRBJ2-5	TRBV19	ASNSVGGSQETQY
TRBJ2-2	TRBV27	ASSPANTGELF